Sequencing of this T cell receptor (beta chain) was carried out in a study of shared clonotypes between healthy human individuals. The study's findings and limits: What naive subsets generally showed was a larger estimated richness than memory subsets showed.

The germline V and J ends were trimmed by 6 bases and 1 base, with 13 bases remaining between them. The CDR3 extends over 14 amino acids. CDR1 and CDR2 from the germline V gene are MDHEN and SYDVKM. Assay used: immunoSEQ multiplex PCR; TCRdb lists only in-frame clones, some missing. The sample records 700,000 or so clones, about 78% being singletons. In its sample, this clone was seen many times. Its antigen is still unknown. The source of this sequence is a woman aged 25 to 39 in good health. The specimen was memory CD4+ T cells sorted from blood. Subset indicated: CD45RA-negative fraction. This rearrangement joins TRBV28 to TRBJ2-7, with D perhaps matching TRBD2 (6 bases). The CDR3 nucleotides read TGTGCCAGCAGGCCGGGACTGGAGTCCTACGAGCAGTACTTC. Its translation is CASRPGLESYEQYF.